A selection of T cell receptor beta chains follows, all from one sample in a study of naive and memory T cell subsets. One entry per CDR3 protein results from TCRdb running MiXCR on the 5' RACE reads. There are tens of thousands of distinct CDR3 sequences in the sample; more than 7% occur only once, and around 9.7% lies in the top ten. Source of these receptors: a male donor in good health. Both conserved end residues are part of each CDR3. A D gene is named only where the DNA matches it firmly. Clone size is shown for a subset of rows, as once, few, many or a class of expanded clone.

clone size	CDR3 length	D gene	V gene	J gene	CDR3 protein
.	14	.	TRBV18	TRBJ2-7	CASSPPQGSYQQYF
.	13	.	TRBV10-3	TRBJ2-3	CAIGMAGTDTQYF
many	13	TRBD1	TRBV11-1	TRBJ1-1	CASSNGQGSVAFF
many	15	.	TRBV14	TRBJ2-1	CASSQGSGFSNEQFF
few	15	TRBD2	TRBV4-1	TRBJ2-3	CASSQDPLAADTQYF
few	14	.	TRBV15	TRBJ2-5	CATSRDTSAETQYF
.	16	.	TRBV14	TRBJ2-3	CASSQVGGLRTDTQYF
.	17	TRBD1	TRBV5-1	TRBJ1-1	CASSPTGQGYENTEAFF
many	14	TRBD2	TRBV20-1	TRBJ2-7	CSADIAGGGYEQYF
.	12	.	TRBV29-1	TRBJ1-1	CSGTTGLTEAFF
many	16	TRBD2	TRBV7-2	TRBJ2-1	CASSVTGTSGVNEQFF
.	13	.	TRBV29-1	TRBJ1-2	CSVEGLANYGYTF
.	12	.	TRBV6-6	TRBJ2-3	CASGESTDTQYF
many	14	.	TRBV9	TRBJ1-1	CASSARSMNTEAFF
few	16	.	TRBV29-1	TRBJ1-2	CSVEDYGEDRNYGYTF
.	16	TRBD2	TRBV7-9	TRBJ2-2	CASSHSGRARGGELFF
many	15	.	TRBV12-3/TRBV12-4	TRBJ1-5	CASSLASALGQPQHF
many	12	.	TRBV10-3	TRBJ1-2	CAISELGRTYTF
few	15	.	TRBV6-1	TRBJ2-2	CASSPPGGFTGELFF
few	13	.	TRBV6-6	TRBJ1-5	CASSYQNNQPQHF
.	16	.	TRBV7-8	TRBJ2-3	CASSLGLLPKADTQYF
.	12	.	TRBV5-1	TRBJ2-1	CASSFEDNEQFF
many	13	TRBD1	TRBV29-1	TRBJ2-2	CSVFGQGRGELFF
many	15	.	TRBV7-6	TRBJ2-7	CASSLAVPGLDEQYF
few	16	.	TRBV20-1	TRBJ2-1	CSARAQFRGVGNEQFF
.	15	.	TRBV11-2	TRBJ2-5	CASSQIGADQETQYF
.	14	TRBD2	TRBV29-1	TRBJ2-1	CSGGLTGRYNEQFF
many	12	.	TRBV29-1	TRBJ1-1	CSVGLMNTEAFF
many	14	.	TRBV5-1	TRBJ2-7	CASRQDQAPYEQYF
few	15	TRBD2	TRBV5-1	TRBJ2-1	CASRPWTSGNNEQFF
few	16	.	TRBV19	TRBJ2-1	CASSIVGSSSYNEQFF
few	15	TRBD1	TRBV19	TRBJ1-2	CASSPQGGPNYGYTF
.	14	.	TRBV7-8	TRBJ2-7	CASSPEGWTYEQYF
few	12	.	TRBV19	TRBJ1-6	CASSGLNSPLHF
.	14	TRBD1	TRBV2	TRBJ1-5	CASSLGQINQPQHF
.	12	TRBD2	TRBV29-1	TRBJ2-7	CSARDYGSEQYF
few	14	TRBD2	TRBV6-5	TRBJ2-7	CASWGGGSSYEQYF
many	14	.	TRBV7-8	TRBJ1-5	CASSSTGNNQPQHF
many	19	TRBD1	TRBV18	TRBJ1-6	CASSTTGPTTVSYNSPLHF
many	16	.	TRBV9	TRBJ2-5	CASSVRGRGVQETQYF
few	11	.	TRBV27	TRBJ2-7	CASVGAYEQYF
many	13	.	TRBV20-1	TRBJ2-5	CSAREAGIGTQYF
many	15	.	TRBV5-4	TRBJ2-5	CASSLSAGPQETQYF
.	12	.	TRBV4-1	TRBJ2-7	CASSQELGEQYF
few	17	TRBD2	TRBV5-4	TRBJ2-5	CASSGTSGGLREETQYF
many	13	.	TRBV20-1	TRBJ1-4	CSAPGVGSEKLFF
many	16	.	TRBV21-1	TRBJ2-2	CASIPRRQANTGELFF
many	17	TRBD2	TRBV29-1	TRBJ2-4	CSVEDLGLARGKNIQYF
few	13	.	TRBV3-1	TRBJ1-6	CASTREYNSPLHF
few	12	.	TRBV5-1	TRBJ2-5	CASSRQQETQYF